The source of this TCR beta chain is a study of CD8 T cells in ankylosing spondylitis. General study findings and limits: Fewer than 10 highly homologous variants made up a TCR beta motif that seemed to typify ankylosing spondylitis blood.

TCRdb re-derived calls from the 5' RACE reads in MiXCR, one entry per CDR3 protein. Among roughly 90,000 distinct CDR3 sequences listed, just under 9% were seen once. This clonotype has a handful of counts. Its antigen is undetermined. Specimen: blood, either unsorted or a sorted T cell fraction (not recorded which). The receptor was isolated from a male donor with ankylosing spondylitis.

CDR3 sequence reads: CATSEGGQTHEQFF. The CDR3 DNA reads as TGTGCCACCAGTGAGGGGGGACAAACGCATGAGCAGTTCTTC. The chain has TRBV24-1 and TRBJ2-1; TRBD1 or TRBD2 may be the D gene (6 bases each). This CDR3 has 14 amino acids. CDR1 is KGHDR, CDR2 SFDVKD, per germline. The ends were cut back, 4 bases at V and 8 bases at J, with 14 bases in the middle.